One sample yielded the 2 T cell receptor beta chains listed below, sequenced in a study of T cell clusters in autoimmune cytopenias. Approximately 40,000 genome equivalents of blood DNA were amplified for TRB. TRB was amplified by touch-down multiplex PCR, primer pools A and B combined. TCRdb reanalyzed the multiplex PCR reads and collapses them to one entry per CDR3 protein, without DNA. This listing includes roughly 6,200 distinct CDR3 sequences. These data are also associated with another study on T cell repertoires in aging, cancer and after chemotherapy.

The sequencing input was peripheral blood. These TCRs come from a human donor in good health.

By frequency, this clonotype registers medium-sized (0.01 to 0.1%). This chain connects TRBV27 to TRBJ1-1; the D gene TCRdb calls, TRBD1, cannot be checked with no DNA. This CDR3 is 13 amino acids long. CDR1 is MNHEY and CDR2 is SMNVEV in the germline V gene (reference sequence). CDR3 sequence: CASSLSRGTEAFF.

Measured by frequency, this clonotype is medium-sized. This rearrangement joins TRBV6-2 or TRBV6-3 to TRBJ2-5; TCRdb calls TRBD2, which cannot be checked without DNA. Germline CDR1 is MNHEY and CDR2 is SVGEGT. This CDR3 has 18 residues. CDR3 residues: CASTHVTLAGGFQETQYF.